One T cell receptor (beta chain) is described in this entry. No cognate antigen has been identified for it. No qualities accompany the bases; no much larger clone lies one base away. The source of the sample is a study of T cell repertoires in aging, cancer and after chemotherapy (dated by TCRdb to about 2019). For the wider study: Donors were distributed across six age groups ranging from 30 or younger to 70 or older, with at least three individuals included per group. Alongside 95 healthy donors serving as a reference group, the cohort included 200 to 250 cancer patients, of whom roughly 92 had hematological cancers and 120 to 130 had solid cancers. In the solid tumor group, the paired samples taken before and after chemotherapy came from patients with brain tumors (glioblastoma) who were receiving therapy based on temozolomide. To examine immunoaging and T cell reconstitution after chemotherapy, the study profiled TCR beta repertoires in peripheral blood from healthy donors and cancer patients. The complete dataset included about 8.8 million TCR reads. Broader findings and caveats from the paper: An increase in median generation probability over the chemotherapy interval was observed in both cancer cohorts, suggesting that the repertoire was reconstituted through rebound thymic output. Compared with age-matched healthy donors, untreated patients with hematological or solid cancers had significantly lower TCR diversity and higher clonality in blood. It was noted by the authors that conclusions about immunological memory after chemotherapy cannot be drawn from the repertoire data. In healthy donors, the decline in TCR diversity with age was mainly explained by loss of richness, whereas in cancer patients loss of evenness was also found to contribute.

Reading from cysteine to phenylalanine, the CDR3 counts 13 amino acids. The retained sequence is limited to the CDR3, 39 bases, with the frame set at the first base. Based on the germline V gene (reference sequence), the CDR1 and CDR2 sequences are DFQATT and SNEGSKA. V loses 5 bases of germline sequence and J loses 4 bases, and the interval between the two ends is 15 bases. Genomic DNA extracted from peripheral blood, rather than sorted cells or RNA, was used as the source for amplification of TCR beta rearrangements. Rearranged TRB sequences spanning V, D and J segments were amplified in a multiplex touch-down PCR with a mixed TRB-A/B primer pool. Illumina adapters and sample indices were added to the amplicons in two consecutive PCR reactions performed with Phusion HS II polymerase. Amplicons were gel-purified using the NucleoSpin Gel and PCR Clean-up kit and were subsequently checked with Qubit and an Agilent 2100 Bioanalyzer. Libraries were sequenced on an Illumina MiSeq using 600-cycle, single-indexed, paired-end runs. As for the authors' bioinformatics: TRB sequences were processed with MiXCR versions 2.12 and 3.0.5. Each unique CDR3 nucleotide sequence counted as one clone, and only productive sequences with at least two reads were retained. Repertoire metrics included Shannon diversity, evenness, clonality (one minus evenness), and alpha-parameterized diversity profiles from alpha 0 to 5. The IGoR algorithm was used to calculate generation probabilities of clones in the paired pre- and post-chemotherapy samples. The public reads were quality trimmed at Q25 with fastp and then assembled into clones with MiXCR by TCRdb, keeping productive beta chains. Rows are combined by CDR3 protein, so each entry shows the most common genes and DNA. These V and J calls are TCRdb output, not the study's own analysis. Here the sample has under 1,500 distinct CDR3 sequences; roughly 15% occur a single time. Under 20% of the sample is in the top ten clones.

The TCR originated in a human donor with a solid tumor. Source material: blood. The chain couples TRBV20-1 to TRBJ2-7; TRBD1 might be the D gene, on 6 matching bases. At the DNA level, the sequence is TGCAGTGCTTTAGAGCCAGGGGCATACGAGCAGTACTTC. Its protein is CSALEPGAYEQYF.